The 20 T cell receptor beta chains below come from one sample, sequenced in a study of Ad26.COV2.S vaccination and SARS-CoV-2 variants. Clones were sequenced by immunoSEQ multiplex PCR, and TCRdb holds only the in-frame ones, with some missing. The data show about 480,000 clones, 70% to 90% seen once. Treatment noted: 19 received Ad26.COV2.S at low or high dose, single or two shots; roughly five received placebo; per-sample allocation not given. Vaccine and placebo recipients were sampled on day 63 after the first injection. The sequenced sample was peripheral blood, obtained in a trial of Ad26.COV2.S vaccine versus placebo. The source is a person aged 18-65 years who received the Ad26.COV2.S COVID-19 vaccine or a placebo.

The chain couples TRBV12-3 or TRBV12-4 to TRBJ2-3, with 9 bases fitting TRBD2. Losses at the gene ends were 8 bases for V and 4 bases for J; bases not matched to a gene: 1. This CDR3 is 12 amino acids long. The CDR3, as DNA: TGTGCCAGCCGGACTAGCGCAGATACGCAGTATTTT. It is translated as CASRTSADTQYF.

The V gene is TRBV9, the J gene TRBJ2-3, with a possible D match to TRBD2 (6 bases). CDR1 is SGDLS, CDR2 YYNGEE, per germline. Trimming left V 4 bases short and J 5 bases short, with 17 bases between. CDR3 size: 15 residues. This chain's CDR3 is CASSPEAGPLDTQYF. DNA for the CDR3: TGTGCCAGCAGCCCAGAGGCGGGACCCTTAGATACGCAGTATTTT.

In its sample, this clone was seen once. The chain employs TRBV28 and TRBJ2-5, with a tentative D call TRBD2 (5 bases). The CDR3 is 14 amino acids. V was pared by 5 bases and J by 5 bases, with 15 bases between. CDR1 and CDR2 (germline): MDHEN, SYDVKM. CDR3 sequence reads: CASSTTRPGETQYF. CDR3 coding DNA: TGTGCCAGCAGTACGACCCGACCGGGGGAGACCCAGTACTTC. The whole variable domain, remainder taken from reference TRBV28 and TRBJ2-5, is DVKVTQSSRYLVKRTGEKVFLECVQDMDHENMFWYRQDPGLGLRLIYFSYDVKMKEKGDIPEGYSVSREKKERFSLILESASTNQTSMYLCASSTTRPGETQYFGPGTRLLVL.

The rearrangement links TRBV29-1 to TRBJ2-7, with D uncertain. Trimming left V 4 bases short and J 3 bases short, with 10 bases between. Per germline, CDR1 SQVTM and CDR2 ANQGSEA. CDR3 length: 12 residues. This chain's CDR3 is CSVAKDGYEQYF. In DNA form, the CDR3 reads TGCAGCGTTGCTAAGGACGGCTACGAGCAGTACTTC.

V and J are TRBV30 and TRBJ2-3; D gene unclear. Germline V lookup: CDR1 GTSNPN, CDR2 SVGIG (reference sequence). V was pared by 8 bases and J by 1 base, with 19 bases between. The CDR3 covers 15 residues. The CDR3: CASRTLARGTDTQYF. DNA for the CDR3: TGTGCCAGCCGGACGCTGGCCAGAGGCACAGATACGCAGTATTTT.

The CDR3 region has the DNA TGTGCCAGCACCATGACAGGACTGAACACTGAAGCTTTCTTT. It codes for CASTMTGLNTEAFF. This chain links TRBV28 with TRBJ1-1, with D maybe TRBD1 (6 bases). CDR3 length: 14 amino acids. Germline loops: CDR1 MDHEN, CDR2 SYDVKM. Trimming took off 7 bases at V and 0 bases at J, with 12 bases between the two ends.

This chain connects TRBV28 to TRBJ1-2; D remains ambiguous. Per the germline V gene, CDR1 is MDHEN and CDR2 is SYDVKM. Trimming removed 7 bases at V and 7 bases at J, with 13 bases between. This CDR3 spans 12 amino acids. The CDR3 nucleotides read TGTGCCAGCATCGCCGCCGGAAGTGGCTACACCTTC. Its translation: CASIAAGSGYTF.

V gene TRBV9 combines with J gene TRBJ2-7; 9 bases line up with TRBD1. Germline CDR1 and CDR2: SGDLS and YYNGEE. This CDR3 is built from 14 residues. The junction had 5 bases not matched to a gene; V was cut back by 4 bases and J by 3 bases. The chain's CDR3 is CASSQWDRDYEQYF. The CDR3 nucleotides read TGTGCCAGCAGCCAATGGGACAGGGACTACGAGCAGTACTTC.

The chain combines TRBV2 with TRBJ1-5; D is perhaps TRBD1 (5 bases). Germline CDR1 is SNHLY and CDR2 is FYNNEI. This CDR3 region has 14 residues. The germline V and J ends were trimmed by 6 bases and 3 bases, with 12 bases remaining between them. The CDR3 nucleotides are TGTGCCAGCAGGATAGGGGTTAACAATCAGCCCCAGCATTTT. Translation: CASRIGVNNQPQHF.

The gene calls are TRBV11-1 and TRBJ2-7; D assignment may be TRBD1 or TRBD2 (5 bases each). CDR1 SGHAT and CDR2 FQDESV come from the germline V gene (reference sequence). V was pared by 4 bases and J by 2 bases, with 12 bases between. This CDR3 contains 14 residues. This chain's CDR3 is CASSSSGPPYEQYF. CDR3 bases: TGTGCCAGCAGCTCGTCGGGACCTCCCTACGAGCAGTACTTC.

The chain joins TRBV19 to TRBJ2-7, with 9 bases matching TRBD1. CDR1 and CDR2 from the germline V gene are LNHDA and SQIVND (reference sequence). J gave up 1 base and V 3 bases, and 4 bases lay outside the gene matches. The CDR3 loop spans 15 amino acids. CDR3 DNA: TGTGCCAGTAGTATTTATGGGACAGGGTCCTACGAGCAGTACTTC. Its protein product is CASSIYGTGSYEQYF.

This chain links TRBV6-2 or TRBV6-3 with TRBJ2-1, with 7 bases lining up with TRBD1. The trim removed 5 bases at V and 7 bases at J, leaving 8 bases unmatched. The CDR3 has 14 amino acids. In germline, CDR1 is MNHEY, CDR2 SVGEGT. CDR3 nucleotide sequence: TGTGCCAGCAGTGGACGACAGGGTCGAAATGAGCAGTTCTTC. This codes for CASSGRQGRNEQFF.

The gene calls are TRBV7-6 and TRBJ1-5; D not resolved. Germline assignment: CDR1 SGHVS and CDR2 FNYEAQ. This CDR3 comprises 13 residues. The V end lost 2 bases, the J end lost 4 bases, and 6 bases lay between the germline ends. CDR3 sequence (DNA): TGTGCCAGCAGCTTATGGCCTAATCAGCCCCAGCATTTT. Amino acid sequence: CASSLWPNQPQHF.

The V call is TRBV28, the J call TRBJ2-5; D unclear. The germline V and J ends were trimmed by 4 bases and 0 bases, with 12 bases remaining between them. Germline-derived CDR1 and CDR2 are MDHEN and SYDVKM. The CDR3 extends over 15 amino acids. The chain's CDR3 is CASSSMTGNQETQYF. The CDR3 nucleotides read TGTGCCAGCAGTTCAATGACTGGAAACCAAGAGACCCAGTACTTC.

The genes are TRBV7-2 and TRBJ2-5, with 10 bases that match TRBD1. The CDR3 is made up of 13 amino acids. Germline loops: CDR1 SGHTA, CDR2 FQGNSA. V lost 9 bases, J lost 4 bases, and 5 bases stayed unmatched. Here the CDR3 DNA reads TGTGCCAGTCGACAGGGGGCGGGAGAGACCCAGTACTTC. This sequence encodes CASRQGAGETQYF.

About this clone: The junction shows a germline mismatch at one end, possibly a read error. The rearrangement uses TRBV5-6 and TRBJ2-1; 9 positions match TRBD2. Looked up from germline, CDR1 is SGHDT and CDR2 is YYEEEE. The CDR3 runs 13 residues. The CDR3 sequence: CASSLGNSGSEVF. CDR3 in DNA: TGTGCCAGCAGCTTGGGAAATAGCGGGAGCGAAGTCTTC.

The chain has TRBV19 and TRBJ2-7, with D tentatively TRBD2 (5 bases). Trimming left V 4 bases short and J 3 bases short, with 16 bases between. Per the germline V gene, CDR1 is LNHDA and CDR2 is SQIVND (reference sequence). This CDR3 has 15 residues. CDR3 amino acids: CASSTSLEALYEQYF. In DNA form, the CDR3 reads TGTGCCAGTAGTACTAGTTTGGAGGCCCTCTACGAGCAGTACTTC. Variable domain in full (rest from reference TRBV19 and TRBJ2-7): DGGITQSPKYLFRKEGQNVTLSCEQNLNHDAMYWYRQDPGQGLRLIYYSQIVNDFQKGDIAEGYSVSREKKESFPLTVTSAQKNPTAFYLCASSTSLEALYEQYFGPGTRLTVT.

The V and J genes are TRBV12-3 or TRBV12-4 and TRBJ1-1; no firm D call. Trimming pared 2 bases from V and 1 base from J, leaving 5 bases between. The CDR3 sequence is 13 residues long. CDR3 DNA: TGTGCCAGCAGTTTATTCCAGAACACTGAAGCTTTCTTT. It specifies CASSLFQNTEAFF.

This CDR3 reads CASSPGTSGKYEQYF. As DNA, the CDR3 is TGTGCCAGCAGCCCGGGGACTAGCGGAAAGTACGAGCAGTACTTC. The chain joins TRBV5-4 to TRBJ2-7, with 11 bases fitting TRBD2. The CDR3 spans 15 residues. Germline CDR1 SGHNT, CDR2 YYREEE (reference sequence). Losses at the gene ends were 4 bases for V and 4 bases for J; bases not matched to a gene: 7.

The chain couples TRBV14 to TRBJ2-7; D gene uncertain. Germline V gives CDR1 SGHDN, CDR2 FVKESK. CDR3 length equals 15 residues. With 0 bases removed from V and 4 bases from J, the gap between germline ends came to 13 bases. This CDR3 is CASSQEETILYEQYF. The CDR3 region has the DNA TGTGCCAGCAGCCAAGAGGAGACAATACTATACGAGCAGTACTTC. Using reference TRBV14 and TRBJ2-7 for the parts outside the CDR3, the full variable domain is EAGVTQFPSHSVIEKGQTVTLRCDPISGHDNLYWYRRVMGKEIKFLLHFVKESKQDESGMPNNRFLAERTGGTYSTLKVQPAELEDSGVYFCASSQEETILYEQYFGPGTRLTVT.